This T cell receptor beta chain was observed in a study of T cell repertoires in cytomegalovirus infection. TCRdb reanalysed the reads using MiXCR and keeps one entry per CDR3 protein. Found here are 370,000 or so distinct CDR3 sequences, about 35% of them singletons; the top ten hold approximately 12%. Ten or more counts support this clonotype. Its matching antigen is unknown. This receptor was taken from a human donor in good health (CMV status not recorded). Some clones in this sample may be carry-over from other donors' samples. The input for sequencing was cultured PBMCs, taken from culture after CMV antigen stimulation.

In DNA, the CDR3 is TGTGCCAGCAGCTTAGAGGTCTACCAAGAGACCCAGTACTTC. It translates to CASSLEVYQETQYF. The chain links TRBV7-2 to TRBJ2-5; D gene uncertain. Trimming took off 1 base at V and 0 bases at J, with 6 bases between the two ends. In germline, CDR1 is SGHTA, CDR2 FQGNSA. This CDR3 region has 14 residues.